This T cell receptor (beta chain) was captured by sequencing in a study of T cells in localized non-small cell lung cancer. Study-level points and caveats: Higher adjacent-lung clonality was associated with shorter survival. One tumor region alone was sequenced, and heterogeneity therefore remains possible. Median around 54 top-100 tumor clones were shared with paired adjacent lung.

The table came from immunoSEQ multiplex PCR; TCRdb's copy has only in-frame clones and leaves some out. The sample lists 45,000 to 55,000 clones, 70% to 90% occurring once. The germline CDR1 and CDR2 sequences are SNHLY and FYNNEI. V lost 4 bases to trimming and J lost 7 bases, with 14 bases between them. This CDR3 is 15 amino acids long. With regard to this clone: Its antigen remains unidentified.

J is TRBJ1-6 and V is TRBV2, with D perhaps TRBD1 (5 bases). This sample comprised peripheral blood, obtained before any cancer treatment. This receptor was taken from a male donor at least 60 years old with stage III squamous cell lung carcinoma. CDR3 nucleotide sequence: TGTGCCAGCAGTGCCAGGCGCGGGGGGAATTCACCCCTCCACTTT. Its protein product is CASSARRGGNSPLHF.